Below are 21 T cell receptor beta chains sequenced from a single sample in a study of T cell responses to AZD1222 COVID-19 vaccine. The protocol was immunoSEQ multiplex PCR, while the TCRdb copy is restricted to in-frame clones and leaves out a portion. The sample records roughly 180,000 clones, around 88% being singletons. The sample consisted of peripheral blood, taken on day 0 of AZD1222 vaccination. Source of these receptors: an adult in good health.

The rearrangement joins TRBV28 to TRBJ2-2, with D unresolved. CDR3 length: 14 residues. Germline CDR1 is MDHEN and CDR2 is SYDVKM. Trimming removed 7 bases from V and 6 bases from J, with 15 bases in between. The DNA of the CDR3 is TGTGCCAGCACGCTTGGTACCCCGCCCGGGGAGCTGTTTTTT. Protein: CASTLGTPPGELFF.

The CDR3 sequence: CASSVGPNNYGYTF. The CDR3 DNA reads TGTGCCAGCAGCGTAGGTCCAAATAACTATGGCTACACCTTC. The V and J genes are TRBV9 and TRBJ1-2; D not resolved. The CDR3 is 14 amino acids. Germline V gene sequence: CDR1 SGDLS, CDR2 YYNGEE. Between the trimmed V and J ends, which lost 0 bases and 1 base, there was a span of 7 bases.

This clone has just a few counts. This chain uses TRBV18 with TRBJ2-3, with unresolved D. Trimming took 0 bases from V and 2 from J, leaving 3 bases between them. Germline V gene sequence: CDR1 KGHSH, CDR2 LQKENI. The CDR3 extends over 13 amino acids. This CDR3 is CASSPPATDTQYF. DNA of the CDR3: TGTGCCAGCTCACCACCCGCCACAGATACGCAGTATTTT. The entire variable domain, with the rest obtained from reference TRBV18 and TRBJ2-3, is as follows: NAGVMQNPRHLVRRRGQEARLRCSPMKGHSHVYWYRQLPEEGLKFMVYLQKENIIDESGMPKERFSAEFPKEGPSILRIQQVVRGDSAAYFCASSPPATDTQYFGPGTRLTVL.

The rearrangement uses TRBV14 and TRBJ1-1; no clear D gene. V dropped 4 bases and J dropped 1 base, with 7 bases sitting between them. CDR1 is SGHDN and CDR2 is FVKESK in the germline V gene. This CDR3 spans 13 amino acids. In DNA, the CDR3 is TGTGCCAGCAGCCGCCCCAGGAACACTGAAGCTTTCTTT. Protein product: CASSRPRNTEAFF.

The chain employs TRBV14 and TRBJ1-3; TRBD1 aligns across 8 bases. CDR1 and CDR2 (germline): SGHDN, FVKESK. The CDR3 has 16 residues. V gave up 4 bases and J gave up 0 bases; unmatched junction bases: 5. CDR3 DNA: TGTGCCAGCAGCCGGACAGGGCCTAGCTCTGGAAACACCATATATTTT. This sequence encodes CASSRTGPSSGNTIYF.

V and J are TRBV11-2 and TRBJ1-1, with D possibly matching TRBD1 (6 bases). Trimming took off 7 bases at V and 11 bases at J, with 26 bases between the two ends. The CDR3 contains 15 residues. Germline lookup yields CDR1 SGHAT and CDR2 FQNNGV. The CDR3 protein is CASKSLRGLYQGAFF. CDR3 nucleotide sequence: TGTGCCAGCAAGAGCTTGAGGGGACTGTACCAGGGGGCTTTCTTT. Drawing the rest from reference TRBV11-2 and TRBJ1-1, the complete variable domain is EAGVAQSPRYKIIEKRQSVAFWCNPISGHATLYWYQQILGQGPKLLIQFQNNGVVDDSQLPKDRFSAERLKGVDSTLKIQPAKLEDSAVYLCASKSLRGLYQGAFFGQGTRLTVV.

V is TRBV9 and J is TRBJ1-2, with D uncertain. The germline V gene encodes CDR1 SGDLS and CDR2 YYNGEE. The germline V and J ends were trimmed by 4 bases and 4 bases, with 17 bases remaining between them. The CDR3 loop spans 15 amino acids. For the CDR3, the DNA is TGTGCCAGCAGCCCTCGGGGAGGGTTGGGCTATGGCTACACCTTC. It translates to CASSPRGGLGYGYTF.

The chain links TRBV18 to TRBJ1-1; a weak D match, TRBD1 (6 bases). Germline CDR1 and CDR2: KGHSH and LQKENI. Deletions cut 2 bases from V and 2 bases from J, with 9 bases between. This CDR3 has 14 residues. The DNA of the CDR3 is TGTGCCAGCTCACCATGGACAGAAAACACTGAAGCTTTCTTT. This sequence encodes CASSPWTENTEAFF.

The chain employs TRBV28 and TRBJ2-5, with D perhaps TRBD2 (5 bases). V was shortened by 2 bases and J by 1 base, with 8 bases between the two germline ends. The CDR3 is made up of 14 amino acids. Germline V gene sequence: CDR1 MDHEN, CDR2 SYDVKM. The DNA for the CDR3 is TGTGCCAGCAGTTTACCTAGCCCCCAAGAGACCCAGTACTTC. Amino acid sequence: CASSLPSPQETQYF.

The chain has TRBV6-2 or TRBV6-3 and TRBJ2-1; TRBD2 agrees at 9 bases. The V gene's germline CDR1 is MNHEY and CDR2 SVGEGT. The CDR3 length is 15 residues. J was trimmed by 10 bases and V by 6 bases; bases with no gene match: 13. CDR3 amino acids: CASSPPGGGAREQFF. The CDR3 DNA follows: TGTGCCAGCAGCCCTCCAGGCGGGGGGGCCAGGGAGCAGTTCTTC.

This CDR3 reads CASSPTPRGGPSTDTQYF. The CDR3 DNA reads TGTGCCAGCAGCCCCACCCCCCGCGGGGGGCCGAGCACAGATACGCAGTATTTT. The rearrangement joins TRBV5-4 to TRBJ2-3; 8 bases are shared with TRBD2. The junction had 13 bases not matched to a gene; V was cut back by 4 bases and J by 0 bases. The CDR3 is 18 residues long. Germline V CDR1 and CDR2: SGHNT, YYREEE (reference sequence). Variable domain in full (rest from reference TRBV5-4 and TRBJ2-3): ETGVTQSPTHLIKTRGQQVTLRCSSQSGHNTVSWYQQALGQGPQFIFQYYREEENGRGNFPPRFSGLQFPNYSSELNVNALELDDSALYLCASSPTPRGGPSTDTQYFGPGTRLTVL.

CDR3 amino acids: CASSQLLHSEQYF. The CDR3 region has the DNA TGCGCCAGCAGCCAACTCCTACACTCGGAGCAGTACTTC. The gene calls are TRBV4-1 and TRBJ2-7; D gene ambiguous. This CDR3 region has 13 residues. Germline CDR1 is MGHRA and CDR2 is YSYEKL. Trimming took off 2 bases at V and 7 bases at J, with 12 bases between the two ends.

The chain links TRBV5-1 to TRBJ2-2; 14 nucleotides line up with TRBD2. From germline, CDR1 is SGHRS and CDR2 YFSETQ. The junction had 17 bases not matched to a gene; V was cut back by 4 bases and J by 6 bases. This CDR3 spans 20 amino acids. The DNA for the CDR3 is TGCGCCAGCAGCGTTATACCGGGACTAGCGGGGGCCCAATTCGCCGGGGAGCTGTTTTTT. This translates into CASSVIPGLAGAQFAGELFF.

The rearrangement uses TRBV3-1 (or the pseudogene TRBV3-2) and TRBJ1-1; TRBD1 might be the D (5 bases). V lost 5 bases and J lost 2, with 15 bases in between. There are 15 residues in the CDR3. Germline CDR1 is LGHDT and CDR2 is YNNKEL (reference sequence). CDR3 amino acids: CASSVMGGSNTEAFF. Written as DNA, the CDR3 is TGTGCCAGCAGCGTGATGGGGGGATCTAACACTGAAGCTTTCTTT.

The rearrangement uses TRBV6-6 and TRBJ1-5, with TRBD1 matching over 9 bases. The germline gives CDR1 MNHNY, CDR2 SVGAGI (reference sequence). The V segment lost 4 bases and the J segment 6 bases; nucleotides outside the gene matches: 7. The CDR3 is made up of 15 amino acids. Written as DNA, the CDR3 is TGTGCCAGCAGTTGGGACAGGGACTGGTTTCAGCCCCAGCATTTT. Translating gives CASSWDRDWFQPQHF.

The chain couples TRBV6-5 to TRBJ1-2, with D hard to call. The CDR3 covers 14 residues. Germline V gene lookup returns CDR1 MNHEY and CDR2 SVGAGI. V was clipped by 0 bases and J by 1 base, with 6 bases between them. The CDR3 nucleotides read TGTGCCAGCAGTTACTCGAAGGGTAACTATGGCTACACCTTC. This sequence encodes CASSYSKGNYGYTF.

The chain joins TRBV19 to TRBJ1-2; D may be TRBD1 (5 bases). The V and J ends lost 1 base and 4 bases respectively, with 10 bases between them. In germline, CDR1 is LNHDA, CDR2 SQIVND (reference sequence). The CDR3 spans 14 residues. The CDR3 spells CASSIVQARYGYTF. DNA of the CDR3: TGTGCCAGTAGTATAGTACAGGCCCGCTATGGCTACACCTTC.

The chain recombines TRBV6-5 with TRBJ2-6; 11 nucleotides agree with TRBD1. CDR1 MNHEY and CDR2 SVGAGI come from the germline V gene. V shed 8 bases and J 0 bases; nucleotides not matched to a gene: 0. The CDR3 sequence is 15 residues long. The CDR3 here is CASGTGGSGANVLTF. In nucleotides, the CDR3 is TGTGCCAGCGGGACAGGGGGCTCTGGGGCCAACGTCCTGACTTTC.

This clone was seen just once. The J gene is TRBJ1-1, the V gene TRBV7-3; D is possibly TRBD1 (5 bases). V lost 4 bases and J lost 1, with 22 bases in between. The CDR3 has 18 amino acids. Per the germline V gene, CDR1 is SGHTA and CDR2 is FQGTGA. The CDR3 DNA reads TGTGCCAGCAGCTCCCCTATGGTATCGTGGGGGAAGAACACTGAAGCTTTCTTT. This translates into CASSSPMVSWGKNTEAFF.

This chain links TRBV5-1 with TRBJ2-3; 13 nucleotides line up with TRBD2. With 5 bases clipped from V and 7 bases from J, the junction kept 10 bases outside the gene matches. There are 16 residues in the CDR3. The germline V gene has CDR1 SGHRS and CDR2 YFSETQ. As DNA, the CDR3 is TGCGCCAGCAGTGCCGGGACTAGCGGGGCTGCCTATACGCAGTATTTT. This encodes CASSAGTSGAAYTQYF.

The DNA of the CDR3 is TGTGCCAGCAGACCAAGGCGACAGGGGGAAAAGACCGGGGAGCTGTTTTTT. As protein: CASRPRRQGEKTGELFF. V is TRBV11-2 and J is TRBJ2-2, with 9 bases identical to TRBD1. V was pared by 6 bases and J by 5 bases, with 13 bases of the junction left unmatched. Germline CDR1 SGHAT, CDR2 FQNNGV. CDR3 length: 17 residues.